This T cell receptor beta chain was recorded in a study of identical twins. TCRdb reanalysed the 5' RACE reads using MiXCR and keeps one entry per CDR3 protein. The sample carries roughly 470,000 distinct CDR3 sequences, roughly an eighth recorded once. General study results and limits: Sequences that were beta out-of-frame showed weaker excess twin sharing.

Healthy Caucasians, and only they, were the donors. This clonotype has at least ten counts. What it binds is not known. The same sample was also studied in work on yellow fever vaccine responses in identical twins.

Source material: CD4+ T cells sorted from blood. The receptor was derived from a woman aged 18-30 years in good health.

In DNA form, the CDR3 reads TGTGCCAGCAGCCCGGGACATTCGAACACCGGGGAGCTGTTTTTT. This encodes CASSPGHSNTGELFF. This sequence joins TRBV5-4 and TRBJ2-2, with TRBD1 as a possible D gene (6 bases). V gave up 4 bases and J gave up 0 bases, with 10 bases separating them. The CDR3 sequence is 15 residues long. CDR1 and CDR2 (germline): SGHNT, YYREEE (reference sequence).